The rows below give T cell receptor beta chains drawn from one sample of a study of T cell changes during pregnancy in multiple sclerosis. Some clones are missing from TCRdb's copy, which holds only in-frame ones; the method was immunoSEQ multiplex PCR. In the table there are approximately 61,000 clones, more than 75% of which are singletons. The specimen comprised peripheral blood, sampled in the first trimester of pregnancy. Source of these receptors: a female donor in good health, enrolled as a control in a pregnancy study. Each CDR3 is given with its conserved first and last residue. The order of the fields is CDR3 DNA, CDR3 protein, D gene, V gene, clone size, J gene. D genes are given only for firm matches. Part of the rows lack a size; the others show once, few, many or a class for expanded clones.

CDR3nt: TGTGCCAGCAGCCCTTCGGGGAGGCAAGAGACCCAGTACTTC
CDR3aa: CASSPSGRQETQYF
d_gene: NA
v_gene: TRBV7-2
abundance: NA
j_gene: TRBJ2-5

CDR3nt: TGTGCCAGCAGTTCCACTAGCGGTCAAGAGACCCAGTACTTC
CDR3aa: CASSSTSGQETQYF
d_gene: TRBD2
v_gene: TRBV7-3
abundance: NA
j_gene: TRBJ2-5

CDR3nt: TGTGCCACCAGCAGGGAACAGGGGACCTTGGGAGGCTACACCTTC
CDR3aa: CATSREQGTLGGYTF
d_gene: TRBD1
v_gene: TRBV15
abundance: NA
j_gene: TRBJ1-2

CDR3nt: TGTGCCAGCAGCCGGGGGAGCGGGGGGGTCAATGAGCAGTTCTTC
CDR3aa: CASSRGSGGVNEQFF
d_gene: TRBD2
v_gene: TRBV7-9
abundance: once
j_gene: TRBJ2-1

CDR3nt: TGTGCCAGTAGTATTGTGGCACGTAGCAATCAGCCCCAGCATTTT
CDR3aa: CASSIVARSNQPQHF
d_gene: NA
v_gene: TRBV19
abundance: once
j_gene: TRBJ1-5

CDR3nt: TGTGCCAGCAGCCTTGGGACTAGCGGGGGGCGCAACCCCGAGACCCAGTACTTC
CDR3aa: CASSLGTSGGRNPETQYF
d_gene: TRBD2
v_gene: TRBV7-2
abundance: NA
j_gene: TRBJ2-5

CDR3nt: TGTGCCAGCAGCCCCGGGACTCCACCGGGGGAGACCCAGTACTTC
CDR3aa: CASSPGTPPGETQYF
d_gene: NA
v_gene: TRBV7-3
abundance: once
j_gene: TRBJ2-5

CDR3nt: TGTGCCATCAGCCTGACAGGGGGCGCGAACACTGAAGCTTTCTTT
CDR3aa: CAISLTGGANTEAFF
d_gene: TRBD1
v_gene: TRBV10-3
abundance: once
j_gene: TRBJ1-1

CDR3nt: TGTGCCAGCAGCCGTCCCGGGACTAGCGGGGAAGAGACCCAGTACTTC
CDR3aa: CASSRPGTSGEETQYF
d_gene: TRBD2
v_gene: TRBV5-4
abundance: NA
j_gene: TRBJ2-5

CDR3nt: TGTGCCAGCAGCGCTCAAGGGGGCTGGGCCAACGTCCTGACTTTC
CDR3aa: CASSAQGGWANVLTF
d_gene: TRBD1
v_gene: TRBV9
abundance: NA
j_gene: TRBJ2-6

CDR3nt: TGCAGCGCGGGAGGGATCACCGGGGAGCTGTTTTTT
CDR3aa: CSAGGITGELFF
d_gene: TRBD2
v_gene: TRBV29-1
abundance: NA
j_gene: TRBJ2-2

CDR3nt: TGTGCCAGCAGTACCGAGGGGAGGAACTATGGCTACACCTTC
CDR3aa: CASSTEGRNYGYTF
d_gene: NA
v_gene: TRBV7-9
abundance: NA
j_gene: TRBJ1-2

CDR3nt: TGCGCCAGCAGCTTCCGACGAGGGGAGACCCAGTACTTC
CDR3aa: CASSFRRGETQYF
d_gene: NA
v_gene: TRBV5-1
abundance: NA
j_gene: TRBJ2-5

CDR3nt: TGTGCCAGCAGTGAGGGCGGCCTTAACTATGGCTACACCTTC
CDR3aa: CASSEGGLNYGYTF
d_gene: NA
v_gene: TRBV28
abundance: NA
j_gene: TRBJ1-2

CDR3nt: TGTGCCAGCAGCTACACCGGGACAGGGGACTACGAGCAGTACTTC
CDR3aa: CASSYTGTGDYEQYF
d_gene: TRBD1
v_gene: TRBV7-3
abundance: NA
j_gene: TRBJ2-7

CDR3nt: TGTGCCAGCAGTCGGTGGGACTACAACAATGAGCAGTTCTTC
CDR3aa: CASSRWDYNNEQFF
d_gene: TRBD2
v_gene: TRBV27
abundance: few
j_gene: TRBJ2-1

CDR3nt: TGTGCCAGCAGCTTAGATACCGAGACAAACACTTGGAACACTGAAGCTTTCTTT
CDR3aa: CASSLDTETNTWNTEAFF
d_gene: NA
v_gene: TRBV11-2
abundance: NA
j_gene: TRBJ1-1

CDR3nt: TGCGCCAGCAGCTTGGTTGGGGCCCCGAACACTGAAGCTTTCTTT
CDR3aa: CASSLVGAPNTEAFF
d_gene: NA
v_gene: TRBV5-1
abundance: NA
j_gene: TRBJ1-1

CDR3nt: TGTGCCTGCGCCAGACAGGGGAACCCCGAGCAGTACTTC
CDR3aa: CACARQGNPEQYF
d_gene: TRBD1
v_gene: TRBV5-4
abundance: NA
j_gene: TRBJ2-7

CDR3nt: TGTGCCAGCTCAAGGACAGGGGTAAATCAGCCCCAGCATTTT
CDR3aa: CASSRTGVNQPQHF
d_gene: TRBD1
v_gene: TRBV18
abundance: few
j_gene: TRBJ1-5

CDR3nt: TGTGCCAGCAGCCCCTGGGGACAGATTGGCTATGGCTACACCTTC
CDR3aa: CASSPWGQIGYGYTF
d_gene: TRBD1
v_gene: TRBV14
abundance: NA
j_gene: TRBJ1-2

CDR3nt: TGTGCCAGCAGTTTCTTGGGGGGGAGGAACACTGAAGCTTTCTTT
CDR3aa: CASSFLGGRNTEAFF
d_gene: NA
v_gene: TRBV6-5
abundance: NA
j_gene: TRBJ1-1

CDR3nt: TGTGCCTGGAGCAGACAGGTCTCAACTTATCACTACAATGAGCAGTTCTTC
CDR3aa: CAWSRQVSTYHYNEQFF
d_gene: NA
v_gene: TRBV30
abundance: NA
j_gene: TRBJ2-1

CDR3nt: TGTGCCATCAGTGAGTCTACAGGGGTGGGAGAGACCCAGTACTTC
CDR3aa: CAISESTGVGETQYF
d_gene: TRBD1
v_gene: TRBV10-3
abundance: NA
j_gene: TRBJ2-5

CDR3nt: TGCGCCAGCAGCCAAGATCGAGGCGCGGGAGGTCCCCGGTATGAGCAGTTCTTC
CDR3aa: CASSQDRGAGGPRYEQFF
d_gene: TRBD2
v_gene: TRBV4-3
abundance: NA
j_gene: TRBJ2-1

CDR3nt: TGTGCCAGCCAAATGAACACCGGGGAGCTGTTTTTT
CDR3aa: CASQMNTGELFF
d_gene: NA
v_gene: TRBV7-9
abundance: NA
j_gene: TRBJ2-2

CDR3nt: TGCAGCGTTGATGACAGTCTGGGCTACGAGCAGTACTTC
CDR3aa: CSVDDSLGYEQYF
d_gene: NA
v_gene: TRBV29-1
abundance: NA
j_gene: TRBJ2-7

CDR3nt: TGTGCCAGCAGTGAGGGGGTAGCGGATTCCTACAATGAGCAGTTCTTC
CDR3aa: CASSEGVADSYNEQFF
d_gene: NA
v_gene: TRBV2
abundance: NA
j_gene: TRBJ2-1

CDR3nt: TGTGCCAGCAGTTCTGGGACAGGGGGCGACACAGATACGCAGTATTTT
CDR3aa: CASSSGTGGDTDTQYF
d_gene: TRBD1
v_gene: TRBV6-6
abundance: NA
j_gene: TRBJ2-3

CDR3nt: TGTGCCAGTGGGGGACAGGGGGGCTACAATGAGCAGTTCTTC
CDR3aa: CASGGQGGYNEQFF
d_gene: TRBD1
v_gene: TRBV19
abundance: NA
j_gene: TRBJ2-1

CDR3nt: TGTGCCAGCAGCTTATGGGGCAGAACTGAAGCTTTCTTT
CDR3aa: CASSLWGRTEAFF
d_gene: NA
v_gene: TRBV11-1
abundance: NA
j_gene: TRBJ1-1

CDR3nt: TGTGCCAGCAGTTTCGGGGCAGGGGAGAACGAGCAGTACTTC
CDR3aa: CASSFGAGENEQYF
d_gene: NA
v_gene: TRBV27
abundance: NA
j_gene: TRBJ2-7

CDR3nt: TGTGCCAGTAGTCCACAGGGACTAGCGCTCAATGAGCAGTTCTTC
CDR3aa: CASSPQGLALNEQFF
d_gene: TRBD2
v_gene: TRBV19
abundance: NA
j_gene: TRBJ2-1

CDR3nt: TGTGCCAGCAGCTTCGGGACAGGTCTCTATGGCTACACCTTC
CDR3aa: CASSFGTGLYGYTF
d_gene: TRBD1
v_gene: TRBV7-2
abundance: NA
j_gene: TRBJ1-2

CDR3nt: TGCGCCAGCAGCTTGGTGCAGGGTTCTAATGAAAAACTGTTTTTT
CDR3aa: CASSLVQGSNEKLFF
d_gene: NA
v_gene: TRBV5-1
abundance: once
j_gene: TRBJ1-4

CDR3nt: TGTGCCAGCAGTTTGGCGGGGACGGGTCAGCCCCAGCATTTT
CDR3aa: CASSLAGTGQPQHF
d_gene: NA
v_gene: TRBV28
abundance: NA
j_gene: TRBJ1-5

CDR3nt: TGTGCCAGCAGCCAAGAAGGGGTTGGATTGGACACATACTCTGGAAACACCATATATTTT
CDR3aa: CASSQEGVGLDTYSGNTIYF
d_gene: NA
v_gene: TRBV14
abundance: NA
j_gene: TRBJ1-3

CDR3nt: TGTGCCAGCTTGAAACTCCCCTATGGCTACACCTTC
CDR3aa: CASLKLPYGYTF
d_gene: NA
v_gene: TRBV6-5
abundance: NA
j_gene: TRBJ1-2